These 6 T cell receptor beta chains originate from one sample sequenced in a study of T cell changes during pregnancy in multiple sclerosis. The assay was immunoSEQ multiplex PCR, and TCRdb's table has in-frame clones only and misses some. The table records more than 9,000 clones, approximately 90% of them present only once. Sequences were derived from CD8+ T cells from peripheral blood mononuclear cells, sampled in the first trimester of pregnancy. Every receptor here comes from a female donor in good health, enrolled as a control in a pregnancy study.

The rearrangement uses TRBV18 and TRBJ1-1; the match to TRBD1 covers 7 bases. The CDR3 runs 16 residues. V shed 1 base, J shed 0 bases, and the junction held 5 bases outside the gene matches. Germline CDR1 reads KGHSH; CDR2 reads LQKENI. Here the CDR3 DNA reads TGTGCCAGCTCACCACTTCCGACAGGGATGAACACTGAAGCTTTCTTT. This gives the protein CASSPLPTGMNTEAFF.

The rearrangement uses TRBV27 and TRBJ1-1, with D possibly TRBD1 on 6 matching bases. The CDR3 is made up of 13 amino acids. The V end was cut by 3 bases, the J end by 4 bases, with 9 bases between. The V gene's germline CDR1 is MNHEY and CDR2 SMNVEV (reference sequence). The CDR3 loop reads CASSFRGGTEAFF. The CDR3 nucleotides are TGTGCCAGCAGTTTCAGGGGTGGCACTGAAGCTTTCTTT.

This chain uses TRBV7-2 with TRBJ1-5; D uncertain. The CDR3 length is 14 residues. Trimming took off 3 bases at V and 3 bases at J, with 9 bases between the two ends. Germline CDR1 and CDR2: SGHTA and FQGNSA. The CDR3 sequence is CASSFFQSNQPQHF. The CDR3 coding sequence is TGTGCCAGCAGCTTTTTTCAGTCCAATCAGCCCCAGCATTTT.

This sequence joins TRBV6-1 and TRBJ2-2; TRBD2 agrees at 11 bases. This CDR3 is 16 amino acids long. Unmatched junction bases numbered 5, after V lost 2 bases and J lost 6 bases. The germline gives CDR1 MNHNS, CDR2 SASEGT. CDR3 region: CASSEYSGGAPGELFF. In DNA, the CDR3 is TGTGCCAGCAGTGAATATAGCGGGGGGGCCCCCGGGGAGCTGTTTTTT.

V gene TRBV5-8 combines with J gene TRBJ2-7; a possible D gene is TRBD1 (6 bases). V lost 5 bases, J lost 7 bases, and 22 bases lay in between. This CDR3 region has 15 residues. Germline V gives CDR1 SGHTS, CDR2 YDEGEE. CDR3 nucleotides: TGTGCCAGCAGTTGGCCCCGGGACACCCTGGGTGAGCAGTACTTC. Residues: CASSWPRDTLGEQYF. Supplemented by reference TRBV5-8 and TRBJ2-7, the full variable domain reads EAGVTQSPTHLIKTRGQQATLRCSPISGHTSVYWYQQALGLGLQFLLWYDEGEERNRGNFPPRFSGRQFPNYSSELNVNALELEDSALYLCASSWPRDTLGEQYFGPGTRLTVT.

The chain recombines TRBV2 with TRBJ1-2; tentatively, D is TRBD1 (5 bases). The V gene lost 5 bases and the J gene lost 4 bases, with 17 bases spanning the gap. Germline CDR1 and CDR2: SNHLY and FYNNEI. The CDR3 runs to 15 residues. Written as DNA, the CDR3 is TGTGCCAGCAGTTCCGGGACTCGGGGCCCCTATGGCTACACCTTC. Protein product: CASSSGTRGPYGYTF. The full variable domain, its missing parts supplied by reference TRBV2 and TRBJ1-2, is EPEVTQTPSHQVTQMGQEVILRCVPISNHLYFYWYRQILGQKVEFLVSFYNNEISEKSEIFDDQFSVERPDGSNFTLKIRSTKLEDSAMYFCASSSGTRGPYGYTFGSGTRLTVV.